A single sample gave rise to the 10 T cell receptor beta chains below, sequenced in a study of response to subunit inactivated influenza vaccine. Using its own MiXCR run on the RT-PCR reads, TCRdb lists one record per CDR3 protein. This table has about 800,000 distinct CDR3 sequences, 21% appearing once. The sequenced sample was PBMCs from blood, obtained 5 to 6 days after vaccination. These receptors were collected from a man aged 50-59 years who received an inactivated influenza vaccine.

In this sample, this clonotype turned up a few times. The chain uses TRBV5-1 and TRBJ2-1; 9 bases line up with TRBD2. CDR1 is SGHRS and CDR2 is YFSETQ in the germline V gene. The J segment lost 10 bases and the V segment lost 4 bases, leaving 9 bases of the junction unmatched. This CDR3 comprises 14 residues. The DNA for the CDR3 is TGCGCCAGCAGCCCTGCCCCTACTAGCGGGGAGCAGTTCTTC. It encodes CASSPAPTSGEQFF.

This clonotype was detected a few times. The chain combines TRBV7-9 with TRBJ2-7; 9 bases align to TRBD1. The junction had 8 bases not matched to a gene; V was cut back by 2 bases and J by 0 bases. Per germline, CDR1 SEHNR and CDR2 FQNEAQ (reference sequence). This CDR3 is built from 17 residues. The CDR3 DNA sequence: TGTGCCAGCAGCTTAAGAGGGGACAGGGTCTTCTCCTACGAGCAGTACTTC. Protein sequence: CASSLRGDRVFSYEQYF.

The sample holds a few counts of this clonotype. The rearrangement uses TRBV28 and TRBJ2-3; TRBD2 is a possible D gene (6 bases). With 7 bases removed from V and 2 bases from J, the gap between germline ends came to 16 bases. The length of the CDR3 is 15 residues. Germline CDR1 is MDHEN and CDR2 is SYDVKM. For the CDR3, the DNA is TGTGCCAGCAAGTCTAGTGGGGGGACCACAGATACGCAGTATTTT. This gives the protein CASKSSGGTTDTQYF.

This clonotype was recorded at least ten times. This chain uses TRBV6-2 or TRBV6-3 with TRBJ1-6; no clear D. The germline V and J ends were trimmed by 2 bases and 0 bases, with 14 bases remaining between them. Germline V lookup: CDR1 MNHEY, CDR2 SVGEGT. CDR3 length equals 18 residues. DNA of the CDR3: TGTGCCAGCAGTTACGTGGTCGGGCAGAGCTCCTATAATTCACCCCTCCACTTT. It codes for CASSYVVGQSSYNSPLHF.

In its sample, this clonotype was seen a few times. J is TRBJ1-2 and V is TRBV5-1, with D uncertain. The V end was cut by 0 bases, the J end by 7 bases, with 7 bases between. The germline V gene has CDR1 SGHRS and CDR2 YFSETQ. This CDR3 has 12 amino acids. In DNA, the CDR3 is TGCGCCAGCAGCTTGGCCGAAAGTGGCTACACCTTC. Its protein product is CASSLAESGYTF.

The V and J genes are TRBV28 and TRBJ2-3; no definite D call. V lost 3 bases and J 4 bases, leaving 11 bases between the germline ends. This CDR3 region has 14 residues. Germline V gene sequence: CDR1 MDHEN, CDR2 SYDVKM. The CDR3 nucleotides are TGTGCCAGCAGTTTCCAAGCTCGGGCAGATACGCAGTATTTT. Protein sequence: CASSFQARADTQYF. Drawing the rest from reference TRBV28 and TRBJ2-3, the complete variable domain is DVKVTQSSRYLVKRTGEKVFLECVQDMDHENMFWYRQDPGLGLRLIYFSYDVKMKEKGDIPEGYSVSREKKERFSLILESASTNQTSMYLCASSFQARADTQYFGPGTRLTVL.

The CDR3 region has the DNA TGCAGTGCTAGAAAGGGCCTAGCGGGATACGAGCAGTACTTC. Its protein is CSARKGLAGYEQYF. This rearrangement joins TRBV20-1 to TRBJ2-7, with 9 bases aligning to TRBD2. After removal of 2 bases from V and 4 bases from J, the junction contained 6 bases not matched to a gene. The CDR3 extends over 14 amino acids. Germline V gene sequence: CDR1 DFQATT, CDR2 SNEGSKA (reference sequence).

This rearrangement joins TRBV7-2 to TRBJ2-2; D gene unclear. Germline CDR1 reads SGHTA; CDR2 reads FQGNSA. V dropped 4 bases and J dropped 3 bases, with 9 bases sitting between them. There are 14 residues in the CDR3. CDR3: CASSSSGYTGELFF. The CDR3 nucleotides are TGTGCCAGCAGCTCATCTGGATACACCGGGGAGCTGTTTTTT.

This clonotype has more than one count but fewer than ten. The chain combines TRBV6-2 or TRBV6-3 with TRBJ2-1, with 7 bases fitting TRBD1. CDR1 and CDR2 from the germline V gene are MNHEY and SVGEGT. CDR3 size: 15 residues. V gave up 2 bases and J gave up 13 bases; unmatched junction bases: 14. CDR3 nucleotide sequence: TGTGCCAGCAGTTACCCCTCCGACAGGGTTGGGCTCCAGTTCTTC. As protein: CASSYPSDRVGLQFF.

This rearrangement joins TRBV6-2 or TRBV6-3 to TRBJ2-1; no clear D gene. This CDR3 is built from 14 residues. Germline CDR1 MNHEY, CDR2 SVGEGT. Trimming pared 0 bases from V and 10 bases from J, leaving 13 bases between. Here the CDR3 reads CASSYSELRAEQFF. The CDR3 DNA follows: TGTGCCAGCAGTTACTCGGAGCTAAGGGCGGAGCAGTTCTTC.